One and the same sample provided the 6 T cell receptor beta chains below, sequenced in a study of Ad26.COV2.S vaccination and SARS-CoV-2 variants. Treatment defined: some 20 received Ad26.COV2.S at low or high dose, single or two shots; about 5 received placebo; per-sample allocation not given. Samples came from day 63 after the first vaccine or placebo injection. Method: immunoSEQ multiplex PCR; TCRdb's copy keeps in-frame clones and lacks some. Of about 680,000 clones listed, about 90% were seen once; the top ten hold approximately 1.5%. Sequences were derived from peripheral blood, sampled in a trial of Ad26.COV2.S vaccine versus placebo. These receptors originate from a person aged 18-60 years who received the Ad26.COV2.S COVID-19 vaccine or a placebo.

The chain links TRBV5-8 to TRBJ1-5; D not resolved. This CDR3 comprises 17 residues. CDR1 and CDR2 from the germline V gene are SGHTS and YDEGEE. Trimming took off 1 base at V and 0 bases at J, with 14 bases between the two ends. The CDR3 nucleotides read TGTGCCAGCAGCTTGCCGGCAGGAGGTTCTAGCAATCAGCCCCAGCATTTT. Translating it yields CASSLPAGGSSNQPQHF.

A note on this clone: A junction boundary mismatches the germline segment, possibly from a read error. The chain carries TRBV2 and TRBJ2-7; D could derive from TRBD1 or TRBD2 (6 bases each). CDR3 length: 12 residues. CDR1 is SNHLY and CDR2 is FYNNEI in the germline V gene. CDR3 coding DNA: TGTGCCACCCTTACCACCAAGGGGGGTAGGAGCTTC. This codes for CATLTTKGGRSF.

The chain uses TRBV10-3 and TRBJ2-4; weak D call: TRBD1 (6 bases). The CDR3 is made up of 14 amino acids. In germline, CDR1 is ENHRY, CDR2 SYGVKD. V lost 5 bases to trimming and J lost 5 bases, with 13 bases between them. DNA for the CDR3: TGTGCCATCAGTCGAGGCCCAGGGGAAAACATTCAGTACTTC. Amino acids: CAISRGPGENIQYF.

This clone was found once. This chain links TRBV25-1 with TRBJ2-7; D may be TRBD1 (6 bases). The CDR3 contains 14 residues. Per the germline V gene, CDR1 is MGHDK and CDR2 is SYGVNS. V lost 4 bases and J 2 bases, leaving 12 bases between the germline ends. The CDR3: CASSVAGVPYEQYF. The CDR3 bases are TGTGCCAGCAGTGTCGCAGGGGTACCCTACGAGCAGTACTTC.

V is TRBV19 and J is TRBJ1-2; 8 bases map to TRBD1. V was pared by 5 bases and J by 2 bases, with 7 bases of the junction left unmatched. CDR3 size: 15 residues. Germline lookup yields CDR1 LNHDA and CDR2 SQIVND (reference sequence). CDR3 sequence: CASSLRQGFNYGYTF. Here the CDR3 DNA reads TGTGCCAGTAGTCTAAGACAGGGGTTCAACTATGGCTACACCTTC.

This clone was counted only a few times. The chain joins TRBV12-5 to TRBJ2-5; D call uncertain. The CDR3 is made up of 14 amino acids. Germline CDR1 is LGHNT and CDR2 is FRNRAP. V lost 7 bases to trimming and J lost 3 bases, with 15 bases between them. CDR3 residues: CASASTYTKETQYF. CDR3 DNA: TGTGCTAGTGCCTCCACATACACAAAAGAGACCCAGTACTTC.